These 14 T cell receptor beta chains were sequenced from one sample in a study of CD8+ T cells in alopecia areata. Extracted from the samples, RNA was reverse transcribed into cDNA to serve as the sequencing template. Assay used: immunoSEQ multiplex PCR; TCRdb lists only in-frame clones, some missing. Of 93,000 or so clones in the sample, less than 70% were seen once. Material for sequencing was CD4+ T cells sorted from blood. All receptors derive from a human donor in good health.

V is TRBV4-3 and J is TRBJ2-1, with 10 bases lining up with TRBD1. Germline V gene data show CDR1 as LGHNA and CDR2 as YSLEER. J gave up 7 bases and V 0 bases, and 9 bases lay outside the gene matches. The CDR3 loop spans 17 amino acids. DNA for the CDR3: TGCGCCAGCAGCCAAGATCTCGGACAGGGGGTACGGAATGAGCAGTTCTTC. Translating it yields CASSQDLGQGVRNEQFF.

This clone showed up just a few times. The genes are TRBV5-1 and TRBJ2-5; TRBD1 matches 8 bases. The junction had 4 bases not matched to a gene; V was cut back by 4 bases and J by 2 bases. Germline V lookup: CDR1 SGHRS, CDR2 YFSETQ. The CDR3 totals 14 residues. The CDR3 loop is CASSPTGGQETQYF. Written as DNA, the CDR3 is TGCGCCAGCAGCCCTACAGGGGGGCAAGAGACCCAGTACTTC.

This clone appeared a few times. Written as DNA, the CDR3 is TGTGCCAGCAGCGTCCCTCGGGGGGGCCTCCCAGGAGGCCCCTACGAGCAGTACTTC. Its translation is CASSVPRGGLPGGPYEQYF. The J gene is TRBJ2-7, the V gene TRBV11-2; 8 nucleotides match TRBD2. The CDR3 covers 19 residues. V was pared by 5 bases and J by 2 bases, with 20 bases of the junction left unmatched. From germline, CDR1 is SGHAT and CDR2 FQNNGV.

The CDR3 loop reads CAWSVGTGGGYTF. CDR3 in DNA: TGTGCCTGGAGTGTGGGGACAGGGGGAGGCTACACCTTC. The chain uses TRBV30 and TRBJ1-2; TRBD1 matches 11 bases. This CDR3 has 13 amino acids. Unmatched junction bases numbered 2, after V lost 0 bases and J lost 8 bases. The germline V gene encodes CDR1 GTSNPN and CDR2 SVGIG (reference sequence).

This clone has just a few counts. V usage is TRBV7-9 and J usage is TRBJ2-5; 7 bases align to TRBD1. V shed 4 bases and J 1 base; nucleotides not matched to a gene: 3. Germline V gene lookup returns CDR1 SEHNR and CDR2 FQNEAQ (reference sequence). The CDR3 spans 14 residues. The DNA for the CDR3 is TGTGCCAGCAGCTCTTGGACAGGCCAAGAGACCCAGTACTTC. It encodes CASSSWTGQETQYF.

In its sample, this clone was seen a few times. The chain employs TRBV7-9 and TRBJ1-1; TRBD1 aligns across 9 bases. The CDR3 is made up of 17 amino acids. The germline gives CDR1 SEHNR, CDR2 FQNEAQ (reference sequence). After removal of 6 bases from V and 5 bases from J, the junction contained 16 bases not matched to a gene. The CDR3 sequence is CASSLRQGVGLGTEAFF. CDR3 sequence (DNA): TGTGCCAGCAGTCTGCGACAGGGGGTTGGGTTAGGGACTGAAGCTTTCTTT.

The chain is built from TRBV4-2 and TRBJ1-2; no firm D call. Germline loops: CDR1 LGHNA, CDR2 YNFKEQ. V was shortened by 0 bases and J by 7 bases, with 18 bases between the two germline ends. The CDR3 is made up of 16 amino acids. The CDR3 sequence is CASSQDQTAGLPGYTF. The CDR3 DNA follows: TGTGCCAGCAGCCAAGATCAAACAGCCGGACTGCCTGGCTACACCTTC.

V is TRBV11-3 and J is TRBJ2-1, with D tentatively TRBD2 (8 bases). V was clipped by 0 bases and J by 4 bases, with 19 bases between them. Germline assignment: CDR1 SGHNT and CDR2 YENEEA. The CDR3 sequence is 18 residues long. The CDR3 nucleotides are TGTGCCAGCAGCTTAGATCAGGGGGGGACTAGTACTTACAATGAGCAGTTCTTC. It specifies CASSLDQGGTSTYNEQFF.

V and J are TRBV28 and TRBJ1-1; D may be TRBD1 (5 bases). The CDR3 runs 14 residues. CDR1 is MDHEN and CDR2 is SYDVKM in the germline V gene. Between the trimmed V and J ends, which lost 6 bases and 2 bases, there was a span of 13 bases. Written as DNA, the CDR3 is TGTGCCAGCAGAGCGGCCGGGGGTAACACTGAAGCTTTCTTT. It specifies CASRAAGGNTEAFF.

The CDR3 sequence is CASSTSSSGNTIYF. The CDR3 DNA sequence: TGTGCCAGCAGCACCAGTAGCTCTGGAAACACCATATATTTT. The V gene is TRBV27, the J gene TRBJ1-3; the D is unclear. Germline CDR1 and CDR2: MNHEY and SMNVEV (reference sequence). The CDR3 consists of 14 residues. The V end lost 6 bases, the J end lost 0 bases, and 9 bases lay between the germline ends.

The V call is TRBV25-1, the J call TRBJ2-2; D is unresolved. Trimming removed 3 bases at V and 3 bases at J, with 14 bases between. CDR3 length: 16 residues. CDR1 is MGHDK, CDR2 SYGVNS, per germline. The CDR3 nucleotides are TGTGCCAGCAGTGATGATAGAGGCGTAGACACCGGGGAGCTGTTTTTT. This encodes CASSDDRGVDTGELFF.

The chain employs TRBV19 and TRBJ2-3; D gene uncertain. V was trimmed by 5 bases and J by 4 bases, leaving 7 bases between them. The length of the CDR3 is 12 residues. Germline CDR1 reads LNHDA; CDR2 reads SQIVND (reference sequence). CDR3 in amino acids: CASSEAPDTQYF. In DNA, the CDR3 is TGTGCCAGTAGTGAAGCCCCAGATACGCAGTATTTT.

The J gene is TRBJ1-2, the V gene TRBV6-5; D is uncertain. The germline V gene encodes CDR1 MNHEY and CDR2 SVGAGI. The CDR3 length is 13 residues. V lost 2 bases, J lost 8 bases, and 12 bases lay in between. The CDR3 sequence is CASSYLEGGGYTF. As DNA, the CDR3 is TGTGCCAGCAGTTACCTGGAGGGAGGAGGCTACACCTTC.

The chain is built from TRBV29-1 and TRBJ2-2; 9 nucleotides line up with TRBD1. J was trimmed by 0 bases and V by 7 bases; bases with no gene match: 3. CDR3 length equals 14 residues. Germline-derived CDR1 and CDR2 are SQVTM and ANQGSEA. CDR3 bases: TGCAGCGCCGGGGACAGGGCGAACACCGGGGAGCTGTTTTTT. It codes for CSAGDRANTGELFF.